This T cell receptor (beta chain) is from a study of early stage breast cancer tumors. Broader study findings: Comparing each tissue with blood distinguished tumor from normal in about 85% of the 16 patients.

About this clone itself: The antigen remains undetermined.

Sampling of the adjacent normal breast tissue occurred about 1.7-4.5 cm from the tumor. Trimming shortened V by 4 bases and J by 8 bases, and 12 bases separated the two germline ends. Germline CDR1 MGHRA, CDR2 YSYEKL. The CDR3 loop spans 13 amino acids. Clones were read by immunoSEQ multiplex PCR, and TCRdb kept only the in-frame ones, dropping some. This table has 5,500 to 7,000 clones, approximately 73% appearing once. This chain links TRBV4-1 with TRBJ2-1; tentatively, D is TRBD2 (6 bases). Sequencing used normal breast tissue next to the tumor. The receptor was derived from a person aged 35-49 years with breast cancer. CDR3 in DNA: TGCGCCAGCAGCCTCCAACGGAGGGATGAGCAGTTCTTC. Translation gives CASSLQRRDEQFF.